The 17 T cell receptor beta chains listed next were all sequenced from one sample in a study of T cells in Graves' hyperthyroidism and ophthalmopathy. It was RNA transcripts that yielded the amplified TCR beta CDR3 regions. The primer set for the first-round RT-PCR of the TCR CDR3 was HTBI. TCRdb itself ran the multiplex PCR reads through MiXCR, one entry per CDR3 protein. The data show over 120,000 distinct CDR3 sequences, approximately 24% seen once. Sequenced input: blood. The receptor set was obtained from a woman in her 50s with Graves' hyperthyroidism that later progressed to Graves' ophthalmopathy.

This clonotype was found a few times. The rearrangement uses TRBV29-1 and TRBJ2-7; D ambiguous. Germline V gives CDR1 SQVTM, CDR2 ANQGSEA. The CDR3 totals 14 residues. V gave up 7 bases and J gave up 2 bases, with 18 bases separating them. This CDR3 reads CSGAASAPTYEQYF. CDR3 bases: TGCAGCGGGGCGGCGTCGGCGCCAACCTACGAGCAGTACTTC.

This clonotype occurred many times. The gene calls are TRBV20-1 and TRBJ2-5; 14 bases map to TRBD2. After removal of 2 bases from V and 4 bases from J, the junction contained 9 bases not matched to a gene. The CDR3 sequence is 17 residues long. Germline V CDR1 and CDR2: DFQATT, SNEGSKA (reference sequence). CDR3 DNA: TGCAGTGCTAGAAGTCCAGGACTAGCGGGAGGCTTAGAGACCCAGTACTTC. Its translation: CSARSPGLAGGLETQYF.

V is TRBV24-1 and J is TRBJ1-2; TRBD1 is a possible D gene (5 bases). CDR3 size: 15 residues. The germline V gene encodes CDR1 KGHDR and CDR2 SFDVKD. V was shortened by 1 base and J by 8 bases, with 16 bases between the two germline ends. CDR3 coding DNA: TGTGCCACCAGTGATTTCTCTACGGGGGAACACGGCTACACCTTC. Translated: CATSDFSTGEHGYTF.

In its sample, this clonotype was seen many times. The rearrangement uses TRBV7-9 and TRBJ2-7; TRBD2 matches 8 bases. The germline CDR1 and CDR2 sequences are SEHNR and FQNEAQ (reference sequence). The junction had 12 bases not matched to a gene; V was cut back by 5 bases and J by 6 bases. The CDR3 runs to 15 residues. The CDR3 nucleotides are TGTGCCAGCAGCCCCCCAAGCGGGAGTTCCGCCGAGCAGTACTTC. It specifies CASSPPSGSSAEQYF.

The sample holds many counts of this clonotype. As DNA, the CDR3 is TGTGCCAGCAGTTCTAGCGGGAGGAGAGATACGCAGTATTTT. It codes for CASSSSGRRDTQYF. V and J are TRBV12-3 or TRBV12-4 and TRBJ2-3; TRBD2 matches 11 bases. CDR3 length: 14 residues. Trimming cost V 4 bases and J 5 bases; bases outside gene matches: 2.

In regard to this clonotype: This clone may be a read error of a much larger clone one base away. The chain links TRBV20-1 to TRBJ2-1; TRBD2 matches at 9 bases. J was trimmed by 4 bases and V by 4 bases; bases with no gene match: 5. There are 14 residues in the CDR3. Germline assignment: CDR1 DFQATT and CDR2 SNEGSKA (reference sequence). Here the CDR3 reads CSATGTSRYNEQFF. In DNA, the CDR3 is TGCAGTGCTACAGGGACTAGCAGATACAATGAGCAGTTCTTC.

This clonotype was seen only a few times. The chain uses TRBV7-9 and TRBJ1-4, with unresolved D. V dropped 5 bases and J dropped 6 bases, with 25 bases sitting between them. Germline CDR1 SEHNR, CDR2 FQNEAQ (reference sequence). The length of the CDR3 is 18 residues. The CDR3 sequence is CASSPRNRGGFYDEKLFF. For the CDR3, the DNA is TGTGCCAGCAGCCCGCGGAATCGGGGAGGATTTTATGATGAAAAACTGTTTTTT. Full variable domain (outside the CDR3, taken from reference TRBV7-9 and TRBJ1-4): DTGVSQNPRHKITKRGQNVTFRCDPISEHNRLYWYRQTLGQGPEFLTYFQNEAQLEKSRLLSDRFSAERPKGSFSTLEIQRTEQGDSAMYLCASSPRNRGGFYDEKLFFGSGTQLSVL.

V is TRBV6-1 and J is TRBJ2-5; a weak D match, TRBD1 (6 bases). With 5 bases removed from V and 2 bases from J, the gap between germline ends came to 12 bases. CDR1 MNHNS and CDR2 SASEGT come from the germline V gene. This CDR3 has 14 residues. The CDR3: CASSPTGWQETQYF. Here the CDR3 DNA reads TGTGCCAGCAGTCCGACAGGTTGGCAAGAGACCCAGTACTTC.

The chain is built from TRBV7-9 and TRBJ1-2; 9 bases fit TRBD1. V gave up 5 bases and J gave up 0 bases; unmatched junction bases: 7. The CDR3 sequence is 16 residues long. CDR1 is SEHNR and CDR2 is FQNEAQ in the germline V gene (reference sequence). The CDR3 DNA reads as TGTGCCAGCAGCGGAGGGACAGGGAGAGCTAACTATGGCTACACCTTC. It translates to CASSGGTGRANYGYTF.

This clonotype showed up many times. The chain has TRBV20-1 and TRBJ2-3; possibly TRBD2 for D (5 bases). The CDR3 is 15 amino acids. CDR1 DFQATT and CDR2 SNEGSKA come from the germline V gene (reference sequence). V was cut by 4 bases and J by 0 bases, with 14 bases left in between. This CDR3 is CSATRRTASTDTQYF. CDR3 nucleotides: TGCAGTGCTACTAGGAGGACGGCTAGCACAGATACGCAGTATTTT.

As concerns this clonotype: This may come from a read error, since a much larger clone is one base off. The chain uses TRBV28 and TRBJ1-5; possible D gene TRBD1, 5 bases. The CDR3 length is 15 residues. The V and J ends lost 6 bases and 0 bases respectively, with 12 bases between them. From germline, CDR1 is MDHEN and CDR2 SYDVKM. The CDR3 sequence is CASSPGAFSNQPQHF. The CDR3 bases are TGTGCCAGCAGCCCTGGGGCCTTTAGCAATCAGCCCCAGCATTTT.

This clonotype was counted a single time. The CDR3 nucleotides read TGTGCCAGCAGCCCGGGACTAGTATACAATGAGCAGTTCTTC. Amino acid sequence: CASSPGLVYNEQFF. V is TRBV25-1 and J is TRBJ2-1, with TRBD2 matching 8 bases. This CDR3 has 14 amino acids. The germline V gene encodes CDR1 MGHDK and CDR2 SYGVNS. With V trimmed by 6 bases and J by 4 bases, 5 bases remained unmatched.

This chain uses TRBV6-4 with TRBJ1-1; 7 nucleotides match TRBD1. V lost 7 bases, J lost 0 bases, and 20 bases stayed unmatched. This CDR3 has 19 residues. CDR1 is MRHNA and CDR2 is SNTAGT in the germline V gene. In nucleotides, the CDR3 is TGTGCCAGCACCAATCCCCCGAAAGGGGACAGAAGAATGAACACTGAAGCTTTCTTT. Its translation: CASTNPPKGDRRMNTEAFF.

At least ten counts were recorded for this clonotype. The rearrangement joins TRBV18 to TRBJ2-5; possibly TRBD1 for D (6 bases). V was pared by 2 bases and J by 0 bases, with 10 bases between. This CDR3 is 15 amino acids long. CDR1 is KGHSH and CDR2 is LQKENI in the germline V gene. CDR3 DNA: TGTGCCAGCTCACCAGGGACACAGTACCAAGAGACCCAGTACTTC. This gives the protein CASSPGTQYQETQYF.

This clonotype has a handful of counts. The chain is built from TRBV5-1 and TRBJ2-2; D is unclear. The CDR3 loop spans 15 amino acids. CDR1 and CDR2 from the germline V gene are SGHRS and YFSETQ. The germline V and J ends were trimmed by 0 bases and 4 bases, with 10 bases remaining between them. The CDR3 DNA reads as TGCGCCAGCAGCTTGGAAAGGATACCCACCGGGGAGCTGTTTTTT. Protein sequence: CASSLERIPTGELFF.

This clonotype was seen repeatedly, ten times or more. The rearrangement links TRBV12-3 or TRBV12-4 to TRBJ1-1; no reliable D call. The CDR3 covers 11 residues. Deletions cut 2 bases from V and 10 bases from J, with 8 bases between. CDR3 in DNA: TGTGCCAGCAGTTTACAGGTATCAGCTTTCTTT. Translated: CASSLQVSAFF.

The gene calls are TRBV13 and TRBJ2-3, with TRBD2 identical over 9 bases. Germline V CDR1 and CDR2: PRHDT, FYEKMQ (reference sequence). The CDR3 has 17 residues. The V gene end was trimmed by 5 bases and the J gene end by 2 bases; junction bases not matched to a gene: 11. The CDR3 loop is CASSVLRREGHTDTQYF. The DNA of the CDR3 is TGTGCCAGCAGCGTTCTTAGGCGGGAGGGACACACAGATACGCAGTATTTT.